A selection of T cell receptor beta chains follows, all from one sample in a study of blood T cell repertoires in COVID-19. TCRdb's copy holds only in-frame clones and misses some; the assay was immunoSEQ multiplex PCR. This table holds over 200,000 clones, roughly four fifths found once. Sequenced: peripheral blood. These receptor sequences come from a woman aged 40 to 50 with acute or convalescent COVID-19. CDR3s include the opening cysteine and the closing phenylalanine or tryptophan. A D gene is named only where the DNA matches it firmly. Only some rows state a clone size, as once, few, many or a class for expanded clones.

J | D | size | V | DNA | CDR3
TRBJ1-1 | TRBD1 | . | TRBV27 | TGTGCCAGCAGTCCCGGGACAGGGGTGGGAGGCCCTGAAGCTTTCTTT | CASSPGTGVGGPEAFF
TRBJ2-7 | TRBD1 | once | TRBV7-8 | TGTGCCAGCAGTCACAGGGGCTCCTACGAGCAGTACTTC | CASSHRGSYEQYF
TRBJ2-7 | . | . | TRBV5-4 | TGTGCCAGCAGCTCTTTCGACTTGAAGCGCTACGAGCAGTACTTC | CASSSFDLKRYEQYF
TRBJ1-3 | . | . | TRBV7-8 | TGTGCCAGCCAAAGCGCCGGAGGAAACACCATATATTTT | CASQSAGGNTIYF
TRBJ2-7 | TRBD2 | . | TRBV5-4 | TGTGCCAGTTCCGGGACTAGCGGTTCCTACGAGCAGTACTTC | CASSGTSGSYEQYF
TRBJ2-5 | . | . | TRBV2 | TGTGCCAGCAGTTCAATTCAGGCAGAGACCCAGTACTTC | CASSSIQAETQYF
TRBJ1-2 | . | once | TRBV12-3/TRBV12-4 | TGTGCCAGCAGCAGGGGTTGGGGTGGCTACACCTTC | CASSRGWGGYTF
TRBJ2-1 | . | . | TRBV19 | TGTGCCAGTAGTATGCGCGTACTTTCGCCGGTGGATGAGCAGTTCTTC | CASSMRVLSPVDEQFF
TRBJ2-4 | . | few | TRBV19 | TGTGCCACCAAAGGTCAGGAATTAGCCAAAAACATTCAGTACTTC | CATKGQELAKNIQYF
TRBJ2-1 | TRBD1 | once | TRBV3-1/TRBV3-2 | TGTGCCAGCAGCCTAACCTTGACAGGGGGAAGAGGGAATGAGCAGTTCTTC | CASSLTLTGGRGNEQFF
TRBJ2-6 | . | . | TRBV10-3 | TGTGCCATCACAGGTACAGTGGGTCACTCTGGGGCCAACGTCCTGACTTTC | CAITGTVGHSGANVLTF
TRBJ1-5 | TRBD1 | once | TRBV2 | TGTGCCAGCGGACTTCCCGGGACAGGGGTAAATCAGCCCCAGCATTTT | CASGLPGTGVNQPQHF
TRBJ2-7 | TRBD1 | . | TRBV4-1 | TGCGCCAGCAGCCAAAGGGGCCCCAGGACAGGGCAAACCTACGAGCAGTACTTC | CASSQRGPRTGQTYEQYF
TRBJ2-4 | . | . | TRBV2 | TGTGCCAGCATCCCCCAGGGTAAAAACATTCAGTACTTC | CASIPQGKNIQYF
TRBJ1-1 | . | . | TRBV18 | TGTGCCAGCTCGCTAACCCTAGAGAACACTGAAGCTTTCTTT | CASSLTLENTEAFF
TRBJ1-2 | . | . | TRBV6-5 | TGTGCCAGCAGTTACGGACTCCACTATGGCTACACCTTC | CASSYGLHYGYTF
TRBJ1-2 | . | . | TRBV6-5 | TGTGCCAGCAGTTTATTCAGCGAAAAAGGGGATGGCTACACCTTC | CASSLFSEKGDGYTF
TRBJ2-3 | TRBD1 | . | TRBV2 | TGTGCCAGCAGTGTCGACAGGGTCGGCACAGATACGCAGTATTTT | CASSVDRVGTDTQYF
TRBJ1-5 | TRBD1 | . | TRBV19 | TGTGCCAGTAGTAGAAGGGGGCTTGGTCAGCCCCAGCATTTT | CASSRRGLGQPQHF
TRBJ2-1 | TRBD2 | . | TRBV19 | TGTGCCAGTACCATGACTAGCGGTCTGGTGAATGAGCAGTTCTTC | CASTMTSGLVNEQFF
TRBJ2-1 | TRBD1 | once | TRBV16 | TGTGCCAGCAGCCAACCCTGGACAGGGGGATACAATGAGCAGTTCTTC | CASSQPWTGGYNEQFF
TRBJ2-7 | TRBD1 | . | TRBV4-3 | TGCGCCAGCAGCCAAGGATCCGGGACAGGGGGCTACGAGCAGTACTTC | CASSQGSGTGGYEQYF
TRBJ1-2 | TRBD1 | . | TRBV13 | TGTGCCAGCAGCTTCGCGACAGGGGACTATGGCTACACCTTC | CASSFATGDYGYTF
TRBJ2-7 | . | . | TRBV15 | TGTGCCACCAGCAGAGAATTATCGGGCGAGCAGTACTTC | CATSRELSGEQYF
TRBJ2-1 | . | . | TRBV5-1 | TGCGCCAGCAGCTCTGATGGACAGTGGAATGAGCAGTTCTTC | CASSSDGQWNEQFF
TRBJ2-7 | TRBD1 | . | TRBV4-3 | TGCGCCAGCAGCCAAGCCAACAGGGGTTACGAGCAGTACTTC | CASSQANRGYEQYF
TRBJ2-7 | . | once | TRBV27 | TGTGCCAGCAGTTTGAAGGGGCAGGGCTTCTACGAGCAGTACTTC | CASSLKGQGFYEQYF
TRBJ2-4 | . | once | TRBV4-2 | TGTGCCAGCAGCCAAGGCGGGGTAGCCAAAAACATTCAGTACTTC | CASSQGGVAKNIQYF